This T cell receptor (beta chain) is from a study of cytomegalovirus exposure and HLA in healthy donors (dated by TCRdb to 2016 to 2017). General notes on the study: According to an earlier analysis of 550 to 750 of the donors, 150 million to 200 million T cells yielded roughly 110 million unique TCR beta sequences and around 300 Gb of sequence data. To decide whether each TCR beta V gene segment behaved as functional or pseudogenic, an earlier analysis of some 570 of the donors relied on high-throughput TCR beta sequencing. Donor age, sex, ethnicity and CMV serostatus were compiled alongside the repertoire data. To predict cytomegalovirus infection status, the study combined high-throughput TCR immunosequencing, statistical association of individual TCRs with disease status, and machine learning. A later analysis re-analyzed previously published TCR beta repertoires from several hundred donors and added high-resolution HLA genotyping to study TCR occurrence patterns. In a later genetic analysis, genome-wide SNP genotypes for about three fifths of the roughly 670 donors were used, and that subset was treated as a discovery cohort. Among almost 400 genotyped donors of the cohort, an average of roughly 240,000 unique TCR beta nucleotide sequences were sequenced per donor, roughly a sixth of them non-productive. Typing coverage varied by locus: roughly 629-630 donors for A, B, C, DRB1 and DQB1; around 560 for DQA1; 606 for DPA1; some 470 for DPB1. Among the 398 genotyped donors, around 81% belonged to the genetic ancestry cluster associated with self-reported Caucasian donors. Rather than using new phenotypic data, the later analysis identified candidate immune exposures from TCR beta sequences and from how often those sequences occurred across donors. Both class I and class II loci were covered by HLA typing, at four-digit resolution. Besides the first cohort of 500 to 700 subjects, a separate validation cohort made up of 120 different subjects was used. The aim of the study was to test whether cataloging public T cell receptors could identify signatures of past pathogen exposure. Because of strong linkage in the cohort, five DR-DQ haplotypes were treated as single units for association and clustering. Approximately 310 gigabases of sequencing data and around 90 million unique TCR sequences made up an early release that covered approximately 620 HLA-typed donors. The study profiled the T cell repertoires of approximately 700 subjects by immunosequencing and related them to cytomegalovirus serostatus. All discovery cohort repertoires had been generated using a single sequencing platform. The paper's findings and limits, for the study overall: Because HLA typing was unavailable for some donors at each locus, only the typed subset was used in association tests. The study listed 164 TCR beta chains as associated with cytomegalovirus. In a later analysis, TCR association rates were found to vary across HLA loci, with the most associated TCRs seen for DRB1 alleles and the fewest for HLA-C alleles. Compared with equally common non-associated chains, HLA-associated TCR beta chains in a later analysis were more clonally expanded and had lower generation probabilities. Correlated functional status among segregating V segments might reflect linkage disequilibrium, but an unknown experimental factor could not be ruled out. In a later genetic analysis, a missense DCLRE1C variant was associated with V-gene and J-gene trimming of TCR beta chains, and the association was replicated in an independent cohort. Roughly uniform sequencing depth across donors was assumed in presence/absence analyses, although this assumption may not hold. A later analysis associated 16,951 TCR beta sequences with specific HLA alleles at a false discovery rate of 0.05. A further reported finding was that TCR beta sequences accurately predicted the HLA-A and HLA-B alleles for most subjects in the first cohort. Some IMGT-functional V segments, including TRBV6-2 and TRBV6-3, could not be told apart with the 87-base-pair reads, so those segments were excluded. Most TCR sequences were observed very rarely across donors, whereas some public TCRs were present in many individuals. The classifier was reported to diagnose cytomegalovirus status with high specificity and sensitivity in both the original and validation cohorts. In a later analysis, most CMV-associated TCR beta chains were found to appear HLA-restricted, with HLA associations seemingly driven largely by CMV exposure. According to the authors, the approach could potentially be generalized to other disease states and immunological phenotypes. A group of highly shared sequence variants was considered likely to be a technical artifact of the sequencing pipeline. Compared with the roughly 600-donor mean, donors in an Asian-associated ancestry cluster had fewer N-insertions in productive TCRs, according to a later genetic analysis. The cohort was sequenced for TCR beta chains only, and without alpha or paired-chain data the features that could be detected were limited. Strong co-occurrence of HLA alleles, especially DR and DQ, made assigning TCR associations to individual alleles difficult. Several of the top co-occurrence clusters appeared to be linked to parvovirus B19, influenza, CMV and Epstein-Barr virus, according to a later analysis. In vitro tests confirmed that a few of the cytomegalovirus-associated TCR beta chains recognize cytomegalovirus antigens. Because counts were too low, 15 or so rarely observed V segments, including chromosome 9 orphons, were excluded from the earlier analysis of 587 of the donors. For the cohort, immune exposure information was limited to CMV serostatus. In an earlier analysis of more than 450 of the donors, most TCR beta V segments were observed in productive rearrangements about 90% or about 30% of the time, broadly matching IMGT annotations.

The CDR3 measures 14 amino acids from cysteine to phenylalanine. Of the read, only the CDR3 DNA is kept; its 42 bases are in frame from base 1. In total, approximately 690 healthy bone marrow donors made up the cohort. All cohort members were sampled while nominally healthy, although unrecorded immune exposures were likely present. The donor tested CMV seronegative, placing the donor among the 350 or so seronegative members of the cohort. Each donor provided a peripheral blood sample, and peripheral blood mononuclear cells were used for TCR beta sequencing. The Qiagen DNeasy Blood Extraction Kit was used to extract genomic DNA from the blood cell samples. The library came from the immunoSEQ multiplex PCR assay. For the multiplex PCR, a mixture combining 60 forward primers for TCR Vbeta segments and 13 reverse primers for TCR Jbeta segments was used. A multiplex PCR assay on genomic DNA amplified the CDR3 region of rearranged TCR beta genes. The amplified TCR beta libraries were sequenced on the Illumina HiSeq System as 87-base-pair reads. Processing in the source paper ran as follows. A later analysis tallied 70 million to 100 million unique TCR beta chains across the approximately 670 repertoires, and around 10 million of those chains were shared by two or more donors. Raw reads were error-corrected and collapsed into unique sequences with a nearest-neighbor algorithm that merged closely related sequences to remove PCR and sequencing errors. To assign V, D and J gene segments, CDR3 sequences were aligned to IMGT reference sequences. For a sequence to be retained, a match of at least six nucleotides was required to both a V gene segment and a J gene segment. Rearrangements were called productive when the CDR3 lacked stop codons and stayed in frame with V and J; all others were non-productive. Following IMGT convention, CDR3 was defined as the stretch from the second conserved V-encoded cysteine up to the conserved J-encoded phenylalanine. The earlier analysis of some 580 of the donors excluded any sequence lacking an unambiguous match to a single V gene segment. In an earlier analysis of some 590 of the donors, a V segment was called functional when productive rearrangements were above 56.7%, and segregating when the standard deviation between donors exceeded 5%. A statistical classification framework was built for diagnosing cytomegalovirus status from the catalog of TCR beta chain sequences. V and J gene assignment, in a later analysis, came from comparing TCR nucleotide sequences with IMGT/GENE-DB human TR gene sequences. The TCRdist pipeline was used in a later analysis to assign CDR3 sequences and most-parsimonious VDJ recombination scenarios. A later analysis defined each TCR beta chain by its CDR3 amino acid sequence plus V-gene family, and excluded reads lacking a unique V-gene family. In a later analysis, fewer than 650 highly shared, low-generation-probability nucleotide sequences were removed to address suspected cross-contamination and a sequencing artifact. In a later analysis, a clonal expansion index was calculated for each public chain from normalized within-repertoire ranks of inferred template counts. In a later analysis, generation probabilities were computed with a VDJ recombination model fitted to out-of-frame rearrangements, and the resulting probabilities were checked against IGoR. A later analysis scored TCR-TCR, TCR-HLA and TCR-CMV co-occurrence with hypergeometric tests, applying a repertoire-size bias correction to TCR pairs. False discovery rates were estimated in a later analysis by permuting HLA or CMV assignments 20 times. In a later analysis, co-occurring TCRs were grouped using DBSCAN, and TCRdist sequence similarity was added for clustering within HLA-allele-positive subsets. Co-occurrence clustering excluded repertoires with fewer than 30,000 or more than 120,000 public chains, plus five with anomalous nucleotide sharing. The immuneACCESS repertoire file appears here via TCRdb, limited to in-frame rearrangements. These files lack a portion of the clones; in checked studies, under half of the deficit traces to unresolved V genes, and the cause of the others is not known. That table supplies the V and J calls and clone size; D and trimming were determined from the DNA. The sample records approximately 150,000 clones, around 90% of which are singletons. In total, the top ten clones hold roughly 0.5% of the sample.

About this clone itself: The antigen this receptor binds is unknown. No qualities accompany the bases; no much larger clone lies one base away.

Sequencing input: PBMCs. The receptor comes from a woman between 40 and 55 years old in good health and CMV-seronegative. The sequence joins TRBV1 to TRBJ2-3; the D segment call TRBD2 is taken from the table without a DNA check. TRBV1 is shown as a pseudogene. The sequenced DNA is TGCACCAATCTTGAAGCACCGAGCACAGATACGCAGTATTTT. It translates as CTNLEAPSTDTQYF.